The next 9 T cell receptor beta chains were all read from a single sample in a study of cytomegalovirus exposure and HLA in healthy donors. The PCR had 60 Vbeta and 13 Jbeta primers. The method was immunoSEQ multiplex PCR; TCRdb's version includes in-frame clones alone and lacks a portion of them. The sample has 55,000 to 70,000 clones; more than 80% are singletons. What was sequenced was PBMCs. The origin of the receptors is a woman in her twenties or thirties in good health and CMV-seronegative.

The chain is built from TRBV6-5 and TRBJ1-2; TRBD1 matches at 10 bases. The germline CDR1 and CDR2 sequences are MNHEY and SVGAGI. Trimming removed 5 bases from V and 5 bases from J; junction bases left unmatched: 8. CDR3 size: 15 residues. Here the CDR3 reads CASSKDRGIGYGYTF. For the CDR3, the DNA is TGTGCCAGCAGTAAGGACAGGGGGATTGGATATGGCTACACCTTC.

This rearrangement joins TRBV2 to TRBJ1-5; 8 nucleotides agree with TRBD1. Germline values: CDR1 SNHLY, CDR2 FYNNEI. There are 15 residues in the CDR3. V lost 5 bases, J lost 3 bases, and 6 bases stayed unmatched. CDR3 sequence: CASSLQGGNNQPQHF. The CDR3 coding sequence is TGTGCCAGCAGTCTACAGGGGGGCAACAATCAGCCCCAGCATTTT. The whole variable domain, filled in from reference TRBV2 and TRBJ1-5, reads EPEVTQTPSHQVTQMGQEVILRCVPISNHLYFYWYRQILGQKVEFLVSFYNNEISEKSEIFDDQFSVERPDGSNFTLKIRSTKLEDSAMYFCASSLQGGNNQPQHFGDGTRLSIL.

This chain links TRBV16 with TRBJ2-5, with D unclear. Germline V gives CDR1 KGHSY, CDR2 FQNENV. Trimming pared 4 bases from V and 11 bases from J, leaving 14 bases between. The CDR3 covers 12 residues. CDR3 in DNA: TGTGCCAGCAGCCCTCATGAATGGCCTCAGTACTTC. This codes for CASSPHEWPQYF.

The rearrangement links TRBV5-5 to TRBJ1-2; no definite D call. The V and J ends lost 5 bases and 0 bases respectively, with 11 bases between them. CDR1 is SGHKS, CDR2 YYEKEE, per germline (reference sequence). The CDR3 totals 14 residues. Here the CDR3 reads CASRLLIANYGYTF. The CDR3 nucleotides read TGTGCCAGCAGGTTGCTTATAGCTAACTATGGCTACACCTTC.

CDR3 nucleotide sequence: TGTGCTACCCACGGAGACACCGGGGAGCTGTTTTTT. This sequence encodes CATHGDTGELFF. The V call is TRBV12-5, the J call TRBJ2-2; D not resolved. The CDR3 contains 12 residues. Germline loops: CDR1 LGHNT, CDR2 FRNRAP. Trimming cost V 10 bases and J 3 bases, with 9 bases left between them.

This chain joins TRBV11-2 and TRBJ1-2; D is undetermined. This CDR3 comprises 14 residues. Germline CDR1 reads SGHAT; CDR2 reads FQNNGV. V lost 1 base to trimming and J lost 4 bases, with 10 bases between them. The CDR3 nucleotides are TGTGCCAGCAGCTTAGGGCCCCTTCCCTATGGCTACACCTTC. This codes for CASSLGPLPYGYTF.

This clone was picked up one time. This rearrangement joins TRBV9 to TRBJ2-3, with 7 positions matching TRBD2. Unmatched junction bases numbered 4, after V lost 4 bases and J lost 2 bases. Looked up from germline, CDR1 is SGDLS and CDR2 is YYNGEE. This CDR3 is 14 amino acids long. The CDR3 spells CASSWEGVTDTQYF. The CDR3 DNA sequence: TGTGCCAGCAGCTGGGAGGGTGTCACAGATACGCAGTATTTT.

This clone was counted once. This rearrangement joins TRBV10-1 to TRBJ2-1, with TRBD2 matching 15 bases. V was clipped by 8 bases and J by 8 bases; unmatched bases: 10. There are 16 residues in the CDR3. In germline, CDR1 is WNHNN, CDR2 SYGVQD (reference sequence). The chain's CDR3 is CASVWTSGRGGDEQFF. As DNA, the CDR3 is TGCGCCAGCGTTTGGACTAGCGGGAGGGGGGGGGATGAGCAGTTCTTC.

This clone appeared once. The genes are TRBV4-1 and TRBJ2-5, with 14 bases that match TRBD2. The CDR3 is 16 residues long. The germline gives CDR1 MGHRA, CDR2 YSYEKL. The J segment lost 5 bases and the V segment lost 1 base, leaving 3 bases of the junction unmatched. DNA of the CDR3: TGCGCCAGCAGCCAAGGACTAGCGGGAGGGAGTGAGACCCAGTACTTC. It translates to CASSQGLAGGSETQYF.